The 15 T cell receptor beta chains given below trace back to one sample, sequenced in a study of blood T cell repertoires in COVID-19 (dated by TCRdb to the early 2020s). The library came from the immunoSEQ multiplex PCR assay. TCRdb mirrors the immuneACCESS table, restricted to in-frame sequences. Some clones are absent from its copies; in checked studies, under half trace to an unresolved V gene, and the reason for the others is unknown. This sample lists around 200,000 clones; around 90% were detected once. The ten largest clones add up to around 7% of the sample. Sequenced: peripheral blood. These receptors originate from a man in his forties with acute or convalescent COVID-19.

This clone was seen a few times. The chain couples TRBV11-3 to TRBJ2-2; D gene uncertain. Germline V gene data show CDR1 as SGHNT and CDR2 as YENEEA. This CDR3 contains 14 residues. The germline V and J ends were trimmed by 3 bases and 2 bases, with 7 bases remaining between them. CDR3 DNA sequence: TGTGCCAGCAGCTTTCGGAGTAACACCGGGGAGCTGTTTTTT. Residues: CASSFRSNTGELFF.

The CDR3 region is CASSDRASYEQYF. CDR3 sequence (DNA): TGCGCCAGCAGCGACAGGGCCTCCTACGAGCAGTACTTC. V is TRBV10-2 and J is TRBJ2-7; 7 bases are a match to TRBD1. V lost 6 bases and J lost 0; bases outside the gene matches: 2. Germline CDR1 reads WSHSY; CDR2 reads SAAADI. This CDR3 region has 13 residues.

This chain uses TRBV5-1 with TRBJ1-2; 8 bases agree with TRBD1. V lost 3 bases to trimming and J lost 3 bases; unmatched junction nucleotides: 4. Germline-derived CDR1 and CDR2 are SGHRS and YFSETQ. This CDR3 comprises 14 residues. The CDR3 loop reads CASSSTGDDYGYTF. Here the CDR3 DNA reads TGCGCCAGCAGCTCGACAGGGGATGACTATGGCTACACCTTC.

The chain combines TRBV24-1 with TRBJ2-1; D is perhaps TRBD1 (5 bases). The CDR3 length is 15 residues. V gave up 4 bases and J gave up 4 bases, with 13 bases separating them. The germline V gene encodes CDR1 KGHDR and CDR2 SFDVKD. As DNA, the CDR3 is TGTGCCACCAGTGACCCTGCGACAGCATACAATGAGCAGTTCTTC. Its translation: CATSDPATAYNEQFF.

V gene TRBV7-9 combines with J gene TRBJ2-3; 13 bases are shared with TRBD2. Germline loops: CDR1 SEHNR, CDR2 FQNEAQ (reference sequence). After removal of 7 bases from V and 3 bases from J, the junction contained 13 bases not matched to a gene. The CDR3 is 18 amino acids. CDR3 sequence (DNA): TGTGCCAGCACCCTAGGTACTAGCGGGGGGGCCTGGACAGATACGCAGTATTTT. Its translation is CASTLGTSGGAWTDTQYF.

The chain employs TRBV7-3 and TRBJ1-1; tentatively, D is TRBD1 (5 bases). Germline CDR1 reads SGHTA; CDR2 reads FQGTGA. V lost 5 bases and J lost 0, with 13 bases in between. The CDR3 runs to 15 residues. CDR3 protein: CASSPQGAMNTEAFF. CDR3 bases: TGTGCCAGCAGCCCCCAAGGGGCCATGAACACTGAAGCTTTCTTT.

The V and J genes are TRBV30 and TRBJ2-1, with a tentative D call TRBD2 (5 bases). CDR3 length: 14 amino acids. Trimming pared 0 bases from V and 5 bases from J, leaving 11 bases between. Germline loops: CDR1 GTSNPN, CDR2 SVGIG (reference sequence). The DNA of the CDR3 is TGTGCCTGGAGTGTCCGGACTTTTGACAATGAGCAGTTCTTC. Its translation is CAWSVRTFDNEQFF.

This clone has more than one count but fewer than ten. The chain employs TRBV18 and TRBJ1-2; D perhaps matches TRBD1 (5 bases). This CDR3 is built from 13 residues. Germline values: CDR1 KGHSH, CDR2 LQKENI. Trimming left V 6 bases short and J 4 bases short, with 12 bases between. The CDR3 nucleotides read TGTGCCAGCTCTTCAGGGTCCCTCTATGGCTACACCTTC. It yields the protein CASSSGSLYGYTF.

The chain couples TRBV10-2 to TRBJ2-7, with D perhaps matching TRBD1 (5 bases). The CDR3 totals 12 residues. Germline CDR1 reads WSHSY; CDR2 reads SAAADI. V was cut by 0 bases and J by 6 bases, with 6 bases left in between. The CDR3, as DNA: TGCGCCAGCAGTGAGTCAGGGGTCGAGCAGTACTTC. Residues: CASSESGVEQYF.

This chain connects TRBV11-1 to TRBJ2-1, with 14 bases fitting TRBD2. Trimming removed 5 bases from V and 6 bases from J; junction bases left unmatched: 3. The germline V gene encodes CDR1 SGHAT and CDR2 FQDESV (reference sequence). The CDR3 is 15 residues long. For the CDR3, the DNA is TGTGCCAGCAGCCCCGGGACTAGCGGGGGCAATGAGCAGTTCTTC. As protein: CASSPGTSGGNEQFF.

The chain couples TRBV19 to TRBJ1-1, with D possibly being TRBD1 (6 bases). In germline, CDR1 is LNHDA, CDR2 SQIVND (reference sequence). This CDR3 spans 13 amino acids. The V and J ends lost 8 bases and 5 bases respectively, with 15 bases between them. CDR3 bases: TGTGCCAGTCTCAGGGGTCCCCTAACTGAAGCTTTCTTT. Protein sequence: CASLRGPLTEAFF.

The chain joins TRBV2 to TRBJ1-1, with TRBD1 matching 7 bases. The CDR3 is made up of 12 amino acids. Germline loops: CDR1 SNHLY, CDR2 FYNNEI. Trimming took 6 bases from V and 6 from J; bases not matched to a gene: 4. This CDR3 is CASSRQGAEAFF. The CDR3 region has the DNA TGTGCCAGCAGCCGACAGGGCGCTGAAGCTTTCTTT.

The chain links TRBV5-5 to TRBJ1-1, with D tentatively TRBD1 (6 bases). Trimming left V 6 bases short and J 1 base short, with 13 bases between. The CDR3 spans 14 residues. Germline values: CDR1 SGHKS, CDR2 YYEKEE (reference sequence). The CDR3 loop reads CASTPPGQNTEAFF. CDR3 coding DNA: TGTGCCAGCACCCCTCCGGGACAGAACACTGAAGCTTTCTTT.

The J gene is TRBJ2-2, the V gene TRBV7-9, with 8 positions matching TRBD2. Looked up from germline, CDR1 is SEHNR and CDR2 is FQNEAQ (reference sequence). V was clipped by 1 base and J by 4 bases; unmatched bases: 5. CDR3 length: 16 residues. CDR3 region: CASSLGLAPGTGELFF. The CDR3 DNA is TGTGCCAGCAGCTTAGGACTAGCGCCGGGCACCGGGGAGCTGTTTTTT.

The CDR3 loop is CASSLWKGARETQYF. The DNA of the CDR3 is TGTGCCAGCAGTTTATGGAAGGGGGCCAGGGAGACCCAGTACTTC. The gene calls are TRBV28 and TRBJ2-5; 7 bases fit TRBD1. This CDR3 spans 15 amino acids. Trimming removed 0 bases from V and 5 bases from J; junction bases left unmatched: 6. Germline lookup yields CDR1 MDHEN and CDR2 SYDVKM.